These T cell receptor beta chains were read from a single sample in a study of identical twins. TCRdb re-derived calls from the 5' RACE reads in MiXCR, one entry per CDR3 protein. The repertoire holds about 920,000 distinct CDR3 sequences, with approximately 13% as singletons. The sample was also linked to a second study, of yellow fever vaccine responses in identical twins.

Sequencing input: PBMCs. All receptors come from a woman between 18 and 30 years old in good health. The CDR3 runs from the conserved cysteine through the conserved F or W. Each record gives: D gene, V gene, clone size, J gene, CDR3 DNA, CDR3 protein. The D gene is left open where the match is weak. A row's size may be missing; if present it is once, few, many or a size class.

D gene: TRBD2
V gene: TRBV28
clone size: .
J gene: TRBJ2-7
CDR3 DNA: TGTGCCAGCAGTGAAGGAGCGGGAGGGCCTTACGAGCAGTACTTC
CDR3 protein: CASSEGAGGPYEQYF

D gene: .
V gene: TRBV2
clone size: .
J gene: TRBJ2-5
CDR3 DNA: TGTGCCAGCAGTGAAAATTGGTCGGGCCAAGAGACCCAGTACTTC
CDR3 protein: CASSENWSGQETQYF

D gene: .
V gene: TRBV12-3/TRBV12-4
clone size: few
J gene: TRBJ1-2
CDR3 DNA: TGTGCCAGCAGTTTAGCGGGGGAGATTTACTATGGCTACACCTTC
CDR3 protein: CASSLAGEIYYGYTF

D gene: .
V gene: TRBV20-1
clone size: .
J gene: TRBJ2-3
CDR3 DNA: TGCAGTGCTAGATTGCCGGGGGCGGGAGATACGCAGTATTTT
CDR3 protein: CSARLPGAGDTQYF

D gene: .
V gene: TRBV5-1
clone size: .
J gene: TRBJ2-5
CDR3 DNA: TGCGCCAGCAGCTTGGAGCCAGGGGGGAACCAAGAGACCCAGTACTTC
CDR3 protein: CASSLEPGGNQETQYF

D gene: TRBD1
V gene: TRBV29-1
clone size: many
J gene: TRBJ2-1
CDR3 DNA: TGCAGCGAGCGGACAGGGGGCAATGAGCAGTTCTTC
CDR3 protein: CSERTGGNEQFF

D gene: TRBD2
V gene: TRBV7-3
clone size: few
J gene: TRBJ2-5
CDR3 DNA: TGTGCCAGCAGCTTAATGAGAGCGGGAGGGCCCCAGTACTTC
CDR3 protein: CASSLMRAGGPQYF

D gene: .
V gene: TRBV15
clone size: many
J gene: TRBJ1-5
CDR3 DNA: TGTGCCACCAGCAGACCCGCGGGGGACGGCAATCAGCCCCAGCATTTT
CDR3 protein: CATSRPAGDGNQPQHF

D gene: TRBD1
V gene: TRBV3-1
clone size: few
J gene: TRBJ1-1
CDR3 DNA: TGTGCCAGCAGCCAGGGACAGGGAAGGAGGTCGAACACTGAAGCTTTCTTT
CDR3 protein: CASSQGQGRRSNTEAFF

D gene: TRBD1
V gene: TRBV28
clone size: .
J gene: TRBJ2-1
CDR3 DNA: TGTGCCAGCAGTATATCCTGGACAGGCTACAATGAGCAGTTCTTC
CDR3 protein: CASSISWTGYNEQFF

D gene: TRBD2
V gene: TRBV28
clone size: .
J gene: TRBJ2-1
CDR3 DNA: TGTGCCACGCGAACGGGCGGGAGTAATTTCAATGAGCAGTTCTTC
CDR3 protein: CATRTGGSNFNEQFF

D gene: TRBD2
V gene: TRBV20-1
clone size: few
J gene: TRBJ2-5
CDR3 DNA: TGCAGTGCTAGAGACGTGACTAGCGGGCAAGAGACCCAGTACTTC
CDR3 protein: CSARDVTSGQETQYF

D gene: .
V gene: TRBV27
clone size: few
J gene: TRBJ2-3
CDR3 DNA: TGTGCCAGCAGTTTATCGGGGAAGTTATCAGATACGCAGTATTTT
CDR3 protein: CASSLSGKLSDTQYF

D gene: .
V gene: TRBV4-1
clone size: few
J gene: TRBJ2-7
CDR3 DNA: TGCGCCAGCAGCCAAGGGACAGTAGCCTCCTACGAGCAGTACTTC
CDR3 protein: CASSQGTVASYEQYF

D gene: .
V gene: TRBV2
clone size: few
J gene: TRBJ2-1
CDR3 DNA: TGTGCCAGCAGTTTTGCTAGGGCGGGCAATGAGCAGTTCTTC
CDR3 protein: CASSFARAGNEQFF

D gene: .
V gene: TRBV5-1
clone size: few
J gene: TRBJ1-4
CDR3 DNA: TGCGCCAGCAGCAATACAGGACAGTCCTGGCAAAATGAAAAACTGTTTTTT
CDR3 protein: CASSNTGQSWQNEKLFF